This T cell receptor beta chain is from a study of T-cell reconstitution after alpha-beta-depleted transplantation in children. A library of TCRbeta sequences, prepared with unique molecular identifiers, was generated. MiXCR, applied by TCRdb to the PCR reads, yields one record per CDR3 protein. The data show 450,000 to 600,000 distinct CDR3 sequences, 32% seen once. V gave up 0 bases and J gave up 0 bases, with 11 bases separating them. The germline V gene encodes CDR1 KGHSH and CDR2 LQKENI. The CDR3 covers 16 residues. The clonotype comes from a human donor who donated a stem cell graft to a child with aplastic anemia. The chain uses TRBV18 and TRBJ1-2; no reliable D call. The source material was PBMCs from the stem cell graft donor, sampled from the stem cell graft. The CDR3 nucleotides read TGTGCCAGCTCACCACCGGGGTCGGGAGCTAACTATGGCTACACCTTC. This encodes CASSPPGSGANYGYTF.